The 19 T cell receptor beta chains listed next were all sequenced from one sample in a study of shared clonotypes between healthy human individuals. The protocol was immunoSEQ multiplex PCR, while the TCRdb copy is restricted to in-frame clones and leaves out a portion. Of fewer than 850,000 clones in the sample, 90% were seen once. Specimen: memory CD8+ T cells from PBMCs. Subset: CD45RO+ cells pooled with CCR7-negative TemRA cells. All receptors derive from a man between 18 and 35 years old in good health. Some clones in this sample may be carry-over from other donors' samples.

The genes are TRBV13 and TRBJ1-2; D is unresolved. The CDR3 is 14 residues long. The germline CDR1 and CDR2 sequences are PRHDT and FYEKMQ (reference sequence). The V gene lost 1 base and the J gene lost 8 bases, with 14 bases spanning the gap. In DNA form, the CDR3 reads TGTGCCAGCAGCTTAGTATCGCGGACCGCGGGCTACACCTTC. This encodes CASSLVSRTAGYTF. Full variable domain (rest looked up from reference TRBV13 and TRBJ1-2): AAGVIQSPRHLIKEKRETATLKCYPIPRHDTVYWYQQGPGQDPQFLISFYEKMQSDKGSIPDRFSAQQFSDYHSELNMSSLELGDSALYFCASSLVSRTAGYTFGSGTRLTVV.

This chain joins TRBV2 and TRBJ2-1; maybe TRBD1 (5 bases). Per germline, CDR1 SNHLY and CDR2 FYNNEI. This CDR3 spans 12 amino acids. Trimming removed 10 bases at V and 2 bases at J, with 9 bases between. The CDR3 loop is CATRQTYNEQFF. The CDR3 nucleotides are TGTGCCACCCGACAGACCTACAATGAGCAGTTCTTC.

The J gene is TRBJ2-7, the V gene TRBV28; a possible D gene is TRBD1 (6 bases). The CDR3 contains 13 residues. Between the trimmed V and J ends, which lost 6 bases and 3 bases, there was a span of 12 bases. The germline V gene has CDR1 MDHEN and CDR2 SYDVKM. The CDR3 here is CASRHTGFYEQYF. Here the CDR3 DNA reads TGTGCCAGCAGGCATACAGGGTTCTACGAGCAGTACTTC.

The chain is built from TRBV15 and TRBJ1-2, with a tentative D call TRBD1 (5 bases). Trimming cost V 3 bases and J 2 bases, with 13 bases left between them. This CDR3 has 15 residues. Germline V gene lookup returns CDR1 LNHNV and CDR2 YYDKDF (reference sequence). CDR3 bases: TGTGCCACCAGCAGCGGGACCTTAGGAAACTATGGCTACACCTTC. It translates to CATSSGTLGNYGYTF.

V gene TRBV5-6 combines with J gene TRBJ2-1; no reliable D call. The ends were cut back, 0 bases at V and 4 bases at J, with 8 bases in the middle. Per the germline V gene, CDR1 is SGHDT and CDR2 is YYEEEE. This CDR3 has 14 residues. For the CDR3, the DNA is TGTGCCAGCAGCTTGGTGGCACTATACAATGAGCAGTTCTTC. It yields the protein CASSLVALYNEQFF.

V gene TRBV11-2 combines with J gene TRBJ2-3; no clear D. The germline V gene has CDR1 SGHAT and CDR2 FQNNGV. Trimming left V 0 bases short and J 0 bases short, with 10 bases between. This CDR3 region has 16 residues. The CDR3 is CASSLDSRFSTDTQYF. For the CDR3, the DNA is TGTGCCAGCAGCTTAGACTCGCGGTTTAGCACAGATACGCAGTATTTT.

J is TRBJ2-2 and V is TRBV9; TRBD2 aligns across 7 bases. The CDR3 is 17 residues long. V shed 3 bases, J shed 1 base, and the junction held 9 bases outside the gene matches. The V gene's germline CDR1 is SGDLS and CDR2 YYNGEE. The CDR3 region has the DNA TGTGCCAGCAGCGAGCCGAGGGAGCGGGAGAACACCGGGGAGCTGTTTTTT. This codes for CASSEPRERENTGELFF. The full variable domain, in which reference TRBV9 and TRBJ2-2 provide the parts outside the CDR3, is DSGVTQTPKHLITATGQRVTLRCSPRSGDLSVYWYQQSLDQGLQFLIQYYNGEERAKGNILERFSAQQFPDLHSELNLSSLELGDSALYFCASSEPRERENTGELFFGEGSRLTVL.

CDR3 protein: CASSLTALNTEAFF. DNA for the CDR3: TGTGCCAGTAGCTTGACAGCGCTGAACACTGAAGCTTTCTTT. This chain uses TRBV19 with TRBJ1-1; a weak D match, TRBD1 (5 bases). CDR3 length: 14 residues. Germline lookup yields CDR1 LNHDA and CDR2 SQIVND (reference sequence). V lost 6 bases and J lost 0, with 11 bases in between.

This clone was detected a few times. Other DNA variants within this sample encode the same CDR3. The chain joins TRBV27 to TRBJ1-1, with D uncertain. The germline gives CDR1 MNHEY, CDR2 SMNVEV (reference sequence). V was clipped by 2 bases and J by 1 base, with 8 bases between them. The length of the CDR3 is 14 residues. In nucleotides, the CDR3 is TGTGCCAGCAGTTTACGCGGAAGGAACACTGAAGCTTTCTTT. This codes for CASSLRGRNTEAFF.

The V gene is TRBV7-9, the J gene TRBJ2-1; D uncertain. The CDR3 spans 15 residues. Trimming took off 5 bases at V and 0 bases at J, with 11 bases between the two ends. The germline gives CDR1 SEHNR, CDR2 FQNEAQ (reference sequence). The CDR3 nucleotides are TGTGCCAGCAGCCTCCACTTGAGCTCCTACAATGAGCAGTTCTTC. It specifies CASSLHLSSYNEQFF.

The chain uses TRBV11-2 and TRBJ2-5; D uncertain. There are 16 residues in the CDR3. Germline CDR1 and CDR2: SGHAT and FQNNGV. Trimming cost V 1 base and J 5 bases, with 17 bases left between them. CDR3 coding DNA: TGTGCCAGCAGCTTAGGGGGTTCTTGGGTCCGGGAGACCCAGTACTTC. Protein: CASSLGGSWVRETQYF.

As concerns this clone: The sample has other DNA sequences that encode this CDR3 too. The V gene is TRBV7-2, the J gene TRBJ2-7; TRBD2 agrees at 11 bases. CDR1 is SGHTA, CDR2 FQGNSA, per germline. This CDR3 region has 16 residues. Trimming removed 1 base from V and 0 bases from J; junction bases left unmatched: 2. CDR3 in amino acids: CASSLVAGGPSYEQYF. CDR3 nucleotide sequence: TGTGCCAGCAGCTTAGTAGCGGGAGGGCCCTCCTACGAGCAGTACTTC.

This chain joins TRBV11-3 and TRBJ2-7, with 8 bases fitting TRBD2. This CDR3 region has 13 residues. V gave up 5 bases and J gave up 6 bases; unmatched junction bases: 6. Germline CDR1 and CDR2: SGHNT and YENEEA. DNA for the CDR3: TGTGCCAGCAGCCCGGTAACTAGCGGCGAGCAGTACTTC. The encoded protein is CASSPVTSGEQYF.

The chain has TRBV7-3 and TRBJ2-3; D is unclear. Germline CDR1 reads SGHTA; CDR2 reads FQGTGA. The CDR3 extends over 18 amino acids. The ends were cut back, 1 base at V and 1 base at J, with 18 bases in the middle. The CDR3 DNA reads TGTGCCAGCAGCTTAAACCCGGCACACCTCCCGGGCACAGATACGCAGTATTTT. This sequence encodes CASSLNPAHLPGTDTQYF.

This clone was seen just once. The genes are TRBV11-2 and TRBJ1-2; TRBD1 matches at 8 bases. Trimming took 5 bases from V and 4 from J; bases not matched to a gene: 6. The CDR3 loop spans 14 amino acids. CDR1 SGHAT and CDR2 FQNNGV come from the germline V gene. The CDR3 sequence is CASSQRGQVYGYTF. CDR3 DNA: TGTGCCAGCAGCCAACGGGGACAGGTCTATGGCTACACCTTC.

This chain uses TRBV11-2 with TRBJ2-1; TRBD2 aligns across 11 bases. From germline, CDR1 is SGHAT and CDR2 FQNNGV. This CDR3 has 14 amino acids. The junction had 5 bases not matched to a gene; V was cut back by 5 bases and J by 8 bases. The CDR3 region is CASSLSGRGDEQFF. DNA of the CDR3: TGTGCCAGCAGCCTTAGCGGGAGGGGGGATGAGCAGTTCTTC.

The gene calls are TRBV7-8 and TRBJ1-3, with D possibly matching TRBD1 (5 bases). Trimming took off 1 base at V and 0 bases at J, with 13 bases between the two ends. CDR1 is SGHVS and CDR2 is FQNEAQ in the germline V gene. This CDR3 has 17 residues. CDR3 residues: CASSLGDPRFSGNTIYF. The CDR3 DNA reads TGTGCCAGCAGCTTAGGGGACCCCAGGTTCTCTGGAAACACCATATATTTT. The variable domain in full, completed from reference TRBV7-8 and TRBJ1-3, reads GAGVSQSPRYKVAKRGQDVALRCDPISGHVSLFWYQQALGQGPEFLTYFQNEAQLDKSGLPSDRFFAERPEGSVSTLKIQRTQQEDSAVYLCASSLGDPRFSGNTIYFGEGSWLTVV.

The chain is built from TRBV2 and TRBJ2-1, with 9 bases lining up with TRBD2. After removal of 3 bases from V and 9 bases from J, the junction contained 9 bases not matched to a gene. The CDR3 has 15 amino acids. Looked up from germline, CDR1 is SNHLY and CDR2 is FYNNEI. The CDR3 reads CASSDPAGGLSEQFF. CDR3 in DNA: TGTGCCAGCAGTGACCCAGCGGGAGGCCTGAGTGAGCAGTTCTTC.

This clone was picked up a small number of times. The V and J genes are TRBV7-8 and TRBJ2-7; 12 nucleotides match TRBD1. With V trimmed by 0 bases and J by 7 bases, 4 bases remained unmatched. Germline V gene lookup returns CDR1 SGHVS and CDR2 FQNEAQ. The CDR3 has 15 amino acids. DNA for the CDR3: TGTGCCAGCAGCTTAGCCGGGACAGGGGGCGAGGAGCAGTACTTC. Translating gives CASSLAGTGGEEQYF. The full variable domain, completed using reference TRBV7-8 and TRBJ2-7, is GAGVSQSPRYKVAKRGQDVALRCDPISGHVSLFWYQQALGQGPEFLTYFQNEAQLDKSGLPSDRFFAERPEGSVSTLKIQRTQQEDSAVYLCASSLAGTGGEEQYFGPGTRLTVT.